The 11 T cell receptor beta chains presented below share a single source sample, sequenced in a study of T cells in Graves' hyperthyroidism and ophthalmopathy. Researchers took RNA transcripts and amplified the TCR beta CDR3 regions from them. The study used the HTBI primer set for a first-round RT-PCR of the TCR CDR3. TCRdb recomputed calls from the multiplex PCR reads with MiXCR, one row per CDR3 protein. The data hold about 500,000 distinct CDR3 sequences, with 40% to 50% observed a single time. The sequenced sample consisted of peripheral blood or thyroid tissue (not recorded which). The receptors here all came from an adult woman with Graves' disease, either hyperthyroidism or ophthalmopathy (not recorded which).

This clonotype was observed at least ten times. The rearrangement uses TRBV12-3 or TRBV12-4 and TRBJ1-6; no definite D call. This CDR3 comprises 12 residues. V lost 3 bases and J lost 11, with 8 bases in between. CDR3 DNA sequence: TGTGCCAGCAGTTTTCAGTCCCCACCCCTCCACTTT. As protein: CASSFQSPPLHF.

V and J are TRBV2 and TRBJ1-3, with a tentative D call TRBD1 (5 bases). From germline, CDR1 is SNHLY and CDR2 FYNNEI. V was shortened by 2 bases and J by 3 bases, with 8 bases between the two germline ends. This CDR3 has 14 residues. The CDR3 spells CASSEQGFGNTIYF. In DNA form, the CDR3 reads TGTGCCAGCAGTGAACAGGGTTTTGGAAACACCATATATTTT.

This clonotype was found many times. V gene TRBV20-1 combines with J gene TRBJ1-6, with TRBD1 identical over 9 bases. V gave up 6 bases and J gave up 6 bases; unmatched junction bases: 3. CDR1 and CDR2 (germline): DFQATT, SNEGSKA (reference sequence). This CDR3 contains 13 residues. In DNA, the CDR3 is TGCAGTGCCCCGGGACAGGGTAATTCACCCCTCCACTTT. Residues: CSAPGQGNSPLHF.

The J gene is TRBJ1-3, the V gene TRBV7-6; D may be TRBD1 (6 bases). The V and J ends lost 10 bases and 0 bases respectively, with 13 bases between them. The length of the CDR3 is 14 residues. Germline CDR1 is SGHVS and CDR2 is FNYEAQ. The chain's CDR3 is CATDPTGSGNTIYF. Here the CDR3 DNA reads TGTGCCACCGATCCGACAGGCTCTGGAAACACCATATATTTT.

V usage is TRBV20-1 and J usage is TRBJ1-2, with 12 bases that match TRBD1. With V trimmed by 6 bases and J by 11 bases, 13 bases remained unmatched. This CDR3 spans 14 amino acids. Germline V lookup: CDR1 DFQATT, CDR2 SNEGSKA (reference sequence). CDR3 in amino acids: CSANPGQGARRYTF. In DNA, the CDR3 is TGCAGTGCCAATCCGGGACAGGGGGCCAGAAGGTACACCTTC.

The chain joins TRBV2 to TRBJ2-7; tentatively, D is TRBD1 or TRBD2 (6 bases each). This CDR3 comprises 14 residues. Germline CDR1 SNHLY, CDR2 FYNNEI. Trimming took 1 base from V and 4 from J, leaving 11 bases between them. The CDR3, as DNA: TGTGCCAGCAGTGAAGACGGGGGCGCGTACGAGCAGTACTTC. This translates into CASSEDGGAYEQYF. Based on the CDR3 plus reference TRBV2 and TRBJ2-7, the full variable domain is EPEVTQTPSHQVTQMGQEVILRCVPISNHLYFYWYRQILGQKVEFLVSFYNNEISEKSEIFDDQFSVERPDGSNFTLKIRSTKLEDSAMYFCASSEDGGAYEQYFGPGTRLTVT.

The chain uses TRBV2 and TRBJ1-1, with D unresolved. V lost 7 bases, J lost 0 bases, and 9 bases lay in between. This CDR3 has 13 amino acids. The germline V gene has CDR1 SNHLY and CDR2 FYNNEI. CDR3 sequence: CASKKLVNTEAFF. DNA for the CDR3: TGTGCCAGCAAGAAACTAGTGAACACTGAAGCTTTCTTT.

The rearrangement joins TRBV12-3 or TRBV12-4 to TRBJ1-1; TRBD1 matches at 10 bases. Trimming removed 5 bases from V and 8 bases from J; junction bases left unmatched: 5. The CDR3 is made up of 13 amino acids. The CDR3 DNA reads as TGTGCCAGCAGTATAGGACAGGGGGTCGAAGCTTTCTTT. It encodes CASSIGQGVEAFF.

The chain recombines TRBV15 with TRBJ2-5; perhaps TRBD1 as D (5 bases). V was trimmed by 1 base and J by 1 base, leaving 10 bases between them. The germline V gene encodes CDR1 LNHNV and CDR2 YYDKDF (reference sequence). The CDR3 totals 15 residues. The CDR3 loop reads CATSRGRQTQETQYF. CDR3 nucleotide sequence: TGTGCCACCAGCAGAGGACGACAGACCCAAGAGACCCAGTACTTC.

This clonotype was recorded a few times. This sequence joins TRBV29-1 and TRBJ2-5; maybe TRBD2 (5 bases). V lost 6 bases, J lost 9 bases, and 14 bases lay in between. CDR3 size: 11 residues. Germline assignment: CDR1 SQVTM and CDR2 ANQGSEA. In DNA, the CDR3 is TGCAGCGTACATCGGGTCGGGGCCCAGTACTTC. This encodes CSVHRVGAQYF.

This chain uses TRBV29-1 with TRBJ2-7; D is unresolved. V was trimmed by 4 bases and J by 4 bases, leaving 11 bases between them. The CDR3 contains 12 residues. Germline loops: CDR1 SQVTM, CDR2 ANQGSEA. The CDR3 here is CSVVLNAYEQYF. Written as DNA, the CDR3 is TGCAGCGTTGTACTTAACGCGTACGAGCAGTACTTC.